This T cell receptor (beta chain) was identified during a study of shared clonotypes between healthy human individuals. Overall study findings and caveats: Large depth notwithstanding, sorted-subset sequencing proved incomplete by rarefaction.

Worth noting for this clone: Antigen unknown. Just one base apart from a much larger clone, this may be a read error.

The table came from immunoSEQ multiplex PCR; TCRdb's copy has only in-frame clones and leaves some out. The table shows around 1,000,000 clones, with around three quarters occurring only once. Trimming cost V 2 bases and J 6 bases; bases outside gene matches: 15. Germline V CDR1 and CDR2: GTSNPN, SVGIG (reference sequence). The CDR3 is 17 amino acids. This clonotype was sampled from a young man in good health. Some clones in this sample may be carry-over from other donors' samples. The V call is TRBV30, the J call TRBJ1-5; 8 bases match TRBD1. Sequencing was carried out using memory CD4+ T cells from PBMCs. Described subset: CD45RA-negative fraction. CDR3 nucleotide sequence: TGTGCCTGGAGTAGTGACAGGGGAGGGCGATACAGTCAGCCCCAGCATTTT. Translated: CAWSSDRGGRYSQPQHF.